The 26 T cell receptor beta chains reported below all come from one sample, sequenced in a study of cytomegalovirus exposure and HLA in healthy donors. It was with 60 Vbeta and 13 Jbeta primers that the PCR ran. Libraries were prepared by immunoSEQ multiplex PCR; TCRdb keeps only in-frame clonotypes and omits some of them. This sample has about 140,000 clones, with 80% found just once. Material for sequencing was PBMCs. These receptor sequences come from a woman in her 40s in good health and CMV-seronegative.

The chain employs TRBV4-2 and TRBJ2-3; D gene uncertain. Trimming cost V 0 bases and J 2 bases, with 9 bases left between them. CDR1 and CDR2 from the germline V gene are LGHNA and YNFKEQ. There are 15 residues in the CDR3. CDR3 sequence (DNA): TGTGCCAGCAGCCAAGATTTACACACCACAGATACGCAGTATTTT. Amino acids: CASSQDLHTTDTQYF.

CDR3 sequence: CASSPGTRREAQYF. In DNA form, the CDR3 reads TGTGCCAGCAGCCCCGGGACTAGAAGGGAGGCCCAGTACTTC. This chain uses TRBV6-5 with TRBJ2-5; 8 nucleotides align to TRBD2. Germline V gives CDR1 MNHEY, CDR2 SVGAGI. With 6 bases clipped from V and 9 bases from J, the junction kept 12 bases outside the gene matches. The CDR3 sequence is 14 residues long.

J is TRBJ2-7 and V is TRBV28, with a weak D call TRBD1 (6 bases). Trimming removed 4 bases from V and 4 bases from J, with 20 bases in between. CDR1 MDHEN and CDR2 SYDVKM come from the germline V gene. This CDR3 is 16 amino acids long. The CDR3 protein is CASSSPGARLKYEQYF. The CDR3 region has the DNA TGTGCCAGCAGTTCGCCAGGGGCTAGGTTGAAGTACGAGCAGTACTTC.

This clone was seen only a few times. The chain combines TRBV5-4 with TRBJ1-1; tentative D call: TRBD1 (6 bases). The V end was cut by 0 bases, the J end by 4 bases, with 7 bases between. Germline assignment: CDR1 SGHNT and CDR2 YYREEE (reference sequence). The CDR3 extends over 13 amino acids. Here the CDR3 DNA reads TGTGCCAGCAGCTTGGGAGGGGGCACTGAAGCTTTCTTT. This sequence encodes CASSLGGGTEAFF.

This rearrangement joins TRBV4-1 to TRBJ2-3; a weak D match, TRBD1 (6 bases). The CDR3 is 14 amino acids. The V and J ends lost 0 bases and 9 bases respectively, with 13 bases between them. Germline lookup yields CDR1 MGHRA and CDR2 YSYEKL. DNA for the CDR3: TGCGCCAGCAGCCAAGAAACAGACAGGAGGACGCAGTATTTT. The encoded protein is CASSQETDRRTQYF.

About this clone itself: The germline gene is not matched at one end of the junction; a read error may be the cause. This sequence joins TRBV7-2 and TRBJ2-4, with 10 positions matching TRBD1. The CDR3 runs to 16 residues. CDR1 and CDR2 (germline): SGHTA, FQGNSA. CDR3 residues: CASSLWDRGRENSQYF. The CDR3 region has the DNA TGTGCCAGCAGCTTATGGGACAGGGGACGTGAAAACAGTCAGTACTTC.

This sequence joins TRBV6-5 and TRBJ2-1; 13 bases line up with TRBD2. The germline V gene encodes CDR1 MNHEY and CDR2 SVGAGI. This CDR3 is built from 16 residues. V was pared by 4 bases and J by 7 bases, with 7 bases of the junction left unmatched. CDR3 bases: TGTGCCAGCAGTTTACTAGCGGGGGGGCTGGGAAATGAGCAGTTCTTC. Translated, it gives CASSLLAGGLGNEQFF.

CDR3 residues: CASSLQRERSETQYF. Here the CDR3 DNA reads TGTGCCAGCTCTCTTCAGCGGGAAAGATCAGAGACCCAGTACTTC. The chain uses TRBV18 and TRBJ2-5; 7 nucleotides line up with TRBD2. The trim removed 6 bases at V and 4 bases at J, leaving 11 bases unmatched. Germline CDR1 KGHSH, CDR2 LQKENI. This CDR3 contains 15 residues.

Only one count was recorded for this clone. The V gene is TRBV30, the J gene TRBJ1-2; 7 bases align to TRBD1. The germline CDR1 and CDR2 sequences are GTSNPN and SVGIG (reference sequence). V shed 2 bases, J shed 4 bases, and the junction held 7 bases outside the gene matches. The CDR3 is made up of 14 amino acids. CDR3 DNA: TGTGCCTGGAGTAGGAAGGGGGCGTCCTATGGCTACACCTTC. Its translation: CAWSRKGASYGYTF.

CDR3 bases: TGTGCCAGCAGCCCGTTGACAGGAGTCTCTTCACCCCTCCACTTT. This gives the protein CASSPLTGVSSPLHF. The V gene is TRBV7-9, the J gene TRBJ1-6; tentatively, D is TRBD1 (6 bases). Germline CDR1 SEHNR, CDR2 FQNEAQ (reference sequence). V lost 5 bases, J lost 9 bases, and 17 bases lay in between. The CDR3 is 15 amino acids.

This chain joins TRBV5-1 and TRBJ1-1; 9 nucleotides line up with TRBD1. Germline lookup yields CDR1 SGHRS and CDR2 YFSETQ. The CDR3 runs 14 residues. The V and J ends lost 2 bases and 1 base, in that order; junction bases with no gene match: 0. CDR3 loop: CASSLQGANTEAFF. In DNA form, the CDR3 reads TGCGCCAGCAGCTTACAGGGGGCGAACACTGAAGCTTTCTTT. Together with reference TRBV5-1 and TRBJ1-1, the CDR3 gives the full variable domain: KAGVTQTPRYLIKTRGQQVTLSCSPISGHRSVSWYQQTPGQGLQFLFEYFSETQRNKGNFPGRFSGRQFSNSRSEMNVSTLELGDSALYLCASSLQGANTEAFFGQGTRLTVV.

The rearrangement joins TRBV11-2 to TRBJ2-7; D may be TRBD2 (6 bases). CDR3 size: 16 residues. The germline gives CDR1 SGHAT, CDR2 FQNNGV. Trimming removed 4 bases at V and 3 bases at J, with 19 bases between. The CDR3 sequence: CASSSIYGSGFYEQYF. For the CDR3, the DNA is TGTGCCAGCAGCTCGATTTATGGGAGCGGGTTCTACGAGCAGTACTTC.

This chain joins TRBV7-2 and TRBJ2-2, with D hard to call. Germline loops: CDR1 SGHTA, CDR2 FQGNSA. This CDR3 has 16 residues. Trimming took off 5 bases at V and 3 bases at J, with 16 bases between the two ends. CDR3 sequence (DNA): TGTGCCAGCAGCCCACTGCCTCAGACTTACACCGGGGAGCTGTTTTTT. It yields the protein CASSPLPQTYTGELFF.

The chain uses TRBV11-2 and TRBJ2-2; D is perhaps TRBD2 (6 bases). The CDR3 is 14 amino acids. V dropped 3 bases and J dropped 7 bases, with 12 bases sitting between them. Germline assignment: CDR1 SGHAT and CDR2 FQNNGV. The DNA for the CDR3 is TGTGCCAGCAGCTTGTCTGGGACTGGCGGGGAGCTGTTTTTT. Residues: CASSLSGTGGELFF.

The CDR3 spells CASRPLHRQVYNSPLHF. CDR3 nucleotides: TGTGCCAGCAGACCCCTTCACCGACAGGTCTATAATTCACCCCTCCACTTT. This chain uses TRBV28 with TRBJ1-6; tentatively, D is TRBD1 (6 bases). CDR1 MDHEN and CDR2 SYDVKM come from the germline V gene. The CDR3 spans 17 residues. V dropped 6 bases and J dropped 3 bases, with 18 bases sitting between them. The complete variable domain, with remaining parts taken from reference TRBV28 and TRBJ1-6, reads DVKVTQSSRYLVKRTGEKVFLECVQDMDHENMFWYRQDPGLGLRLIYFSYDVKMKEKGDIPEGYSVSREKKERFSLILESASTNQTSMYLCASRPLHRQVYNSPLHFGNGTRLTVT.

This chain links TRBV9 with TRBJ2-1; D is unresolved. Germline CDR1 and CDR2: SGDLS and YYNGEE. The CDR3 consists of 15 residues. The V end lost 0 bases, the J end lost 0 bases, and 7 bases lay between the germline ends. In DNA form, the CDR3 reads TGTGCCAGCAGCGTAGAACTGATCTCCTACAATGAGCAGTTCTTC. Protein product: CASSVELISYNEQFF.

In DNA form, the CDR3 reads TGTGCCAGCAGCTTAGATTCTCAAGCCGAGCAGTACTTC. Its protein is CASSLDSQAEQYF. The chain carries TRBV7-8 and TRBJ2-7; D gene ambiguous. Trimming stripped 1 base from V and 6 bases from J, with 10 bases between. The CDR3 is 13 residues long. Germline-derived CDR1 and CDR2 are SGHVS and FQNEAQ. Combining the CDR3 with reference TRBV7-8 and TRBJ2-7 gives the whole variable domain GAGVSQSPRYKVAKRGQDVALRCDPISGHVSLFWYQQALGQGPEFLTYFQNEAQLDKSGLPSDRFFAERPEGSVSTLKIQRTQQEDSAVYLCASSLDSQAEQYFGPGTRLTVT.

The gene calls are TRBV27 and TRBJ1-2; the match to TRBD1 covers 9 bases. CDR1 is MNHEY, CDR2 SMNVEV, per germline (reference sequence). The CDR3 runs 14 residues. With 6 bases clipped from V and 5 bases from J, the junction kept 7 bases outside the gene matches. In DNA form, the CDR3 reads TGTGCCAGCAGGGGGACAGGGTCGGGATATGGCTACACCTTC. Translating gives CASRGTGSGYGYTF.

V is TRBV7-9 and J is TRBJ2-5; TRBD1 is a possible D gene (6 bases). The V gene lost 2 bases and the J gene lost 5 bases, with 15 bases spanning the gap. The germline gives CDR1 SEHNR, CDR2 FQNEAQ (reference sequence). CDR3 length: 15 residues. CDR3 sequence reads: CASSLKGTPQETQYF. In DNA, the CDR3 is TGTGCCAGCAGCTTAAAGGGGACACCACAGGAGACCCAGTACTTC.

This chain links TRBV4-1 with TRBJ2-7; no clear D. The CDR3 has 15 amino acids. CDR1 and CDR2 from the germline V gene are MGHRA and YSYEKL. V was cut by 2 bases and J by 4 bases, with 15 bases left in between. The CDR3 spells CASSQLAVLVYEQYF. The DNA of the CDR3 is TGCGCCAGCAGCCAATTGGCAGTTCTTGTTTACGAGCAGTACTTC.

The genes are TRBV4-3 and TRBJ2-7, with TRBD2 matching 14 bases. The CDR3 extends over 18 amino acids. The ends lost 3 bases at V and 2 bases at J; junction bases unmatched: 9. The germline gives CDR1 LGHNA, CDR2 YSLEER. CDR3 nucleotide sequence: TGCGCCAGCAGCCAGGAGCCGGGACTAGCGGGGGACCCCTACGAGCAGTACTTC. This translates into CASSQEPGLAGDPYEQYF.

The chain uses TRBV2 and TRBJ2-7; D might be TRBD1 (6 bases). Germline assignment: CDR1 SNHLY and CDR2 FYNNEI. Trimming shortened V by 1 base and J by 5 bases, and 18 bases separated the two germline ends. The CDR3 sequence is 16 residues long. The CDR3 nucleotides read TGTGCCAGCAGTGAAGGCGCATACAGGGATAACGACGAGCAGTACTTC. This codes for CASSEGAYRDNDEQYF.

The rearrangement uses TRBV4-2 and TRBJ2-7; D may be TRBD2 (7 bases). Germline CDR1 and CDR2: LGHNA and YNFKEQ. V lost 1 base and J lost 3, with 13 bases in between. CDR3 size: 15 residues. The CDR3 region is CASSQVAGAVYEQYF. In nucleotides, the CDR3 is TGTGCCAGCAGCCAAGTGGCGGGGGCGGTCTACGAGCAGTACTTC.

The gene calls are TRBV4-3 and TRBJ1-2, with TRBD1 matching 7 bases. The CDR3 sequence is 15 residues long. Germline CDR1 and CDR2: LGHNA and YSLEER. J was trimmed by 4 bases and V by 5 bases; bases with no gene match: 10. CDR3 sequence (DNA): TGCGCCAGCAGCTCAAGAGGAGGGGGCGTCTATGGCTACACCTTC. Translated: CASSSRGGGVYGYTF.

This sequence joins TRBV6-6 and TRBJ2-7; D is unresolved. Per the germline V gene, CDR1 is MNHNY and CDR2 is SVGAGI (reference sequence). Trimming removed 7 bases from V and 4 bases from J, with 11 bases in between. The CDR3 is 12 residues long. The CDR3 bases are TGTGCCAGCATCATAGGCGGTTACGAGCAGTACTTC. This translates into CASIIGGYEQYF.

This clone appeared a single time. The V and J genes are TRBV5-6 and TRBJ2-7, with TRBD1 identical over 9 bases. V lost 4 bases, J lost 3 bases, and 17 bases stayed unmatched. The CDR3 runs 18 residues. CDR1 and CDR2 (germline): SGHDT, YYEEEE. The CDR3 DNA reads TGTGCCAGCAGCGCCCGACGGGACAGGGCACACTTAGACTACGAGCAGTACTTC. Translated, it gives CASSARRDRAHLDYEQYF.